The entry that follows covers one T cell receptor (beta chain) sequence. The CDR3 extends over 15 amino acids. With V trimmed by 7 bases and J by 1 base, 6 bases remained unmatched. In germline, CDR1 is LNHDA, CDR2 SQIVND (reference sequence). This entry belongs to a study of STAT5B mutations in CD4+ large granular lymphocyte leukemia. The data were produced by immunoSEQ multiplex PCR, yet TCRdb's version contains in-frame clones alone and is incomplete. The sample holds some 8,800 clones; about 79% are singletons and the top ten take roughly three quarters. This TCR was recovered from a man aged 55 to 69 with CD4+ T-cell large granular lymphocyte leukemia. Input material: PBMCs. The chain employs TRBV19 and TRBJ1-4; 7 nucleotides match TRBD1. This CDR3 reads CASTLRGRTNEKLFF. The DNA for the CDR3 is TGTGCCAGTACCCTGAGGGGGCGAACTAATGAAAAACTGTTTTTT.